The present TCR beta chain was sequenced within a study of T cells in Graves' hyperthyroidism and ophthalmopathy. Ophthalmopathy patients showed a Clinical Activity Score of at least 3, NOSPECS grade of at least 4 and duration under 3 months. Between the trimmed V and J ends, which lost 7 bases and 3 bases, there was a span of 17 bases. The germline V gene has CDR1 SNHLY and CDR2 FYNNEI. The CDR3 runs to 15 residues. There are many counts of this clonotype. Amplification of TCR beta CDR3 regions used RNA as the template. RT-PCR in the first round (using the HTBI primer set) targeted the TCR CDR3. TCRdb re-called the multiplex PCR reads through MiXCR, storing one row per CDR3 protein. The sample lists more than 450,000 distinct CDR3 sequences, just under 20% occurring once.

The receptor was derived from a man aged 35 to 55 with Graves' ophthalmopathy. The V gene is TRBV2, the J gene TRBJ2-3; D is unclear. Sample: blood. The CDR3 protein is CASNLLAVLTDTQYF. CDR3 bases: TGTGCCAGCAATCTACTTGCAGTATTAACAGATACGCAGTATTTT.